Presented here are 29 T cell receptor beta chains from one specimen sequenced in a study of T cell clonality in common variable immunodeficiency. Findings of the study overall: Reportedly, TCR beta sequences from common variable immunodeficiency showed fewer deletions and N-nucleotide insertions.

Antigens for these TCRs are unknown. The method was immunoSEQ multiplex PCR; TCRdb's version includes in-frame clones alone and lacks a portion of them. The sample shows tens of thousands of clones, no singletons; the ten largest hold 5.5% to 7%. Sequenced: peripheral blood mononuclear cells. The receptors were gathered from a human donor with common variable immunodeficiency.

This clone appeared many times. Read data end 3 residues before the CDR3 end; the end is taken from the germline J gene. The V gene is TRBV20-1, the J gene TRBJ2-5; maybe TRBD2 (5 bases). The CDR3 sequence is 12 residues long. Germline values: CDR1 DFQATT, CDR2 SNEGSKA (reference sequence). V dropped 7 bases and J dropped 6 bases, with 15 bases sitting between them. The sequenced part of the CDR3 DNA is TGCAGTGTATGGGCAGGAGGTAAGACC. Amino acids: CSVWAGGKT. From start to end, the CDR3 is CSVWAGGKTQYF.

This clone was counted between two and nine times. The read ends 3 residues before the CDR3 terminus; that terminus is restored from the germline J gene. The chain recombines TRBV20-1 with TRBJ2-5, with 13 bases aligning to TRBD2. Germline trimming cut 5 bases from V and 4 bases from J; bases unmatched to any gene: 4. Germline V lookup: CDR1 DFQATT, CDR2 SNEGSKA (reference sequence). CDR3 size: 14 residues. The sequenced CDR3 bases are TGCAGTGCTGAGGGACTAGCGGGACCAGAGACC. Translated, it gives CSAEGLAGPET. The full CDR3 is CSAEGLAGPETQYF.

This clone was seen many times. The junction does not match germline at one end; this may be a read error. Coverage ceases 3 residues before the CDR3 finishes, and the germline J gene fills in the end. The V call is TRBV4-2, the J call TRBJ2-2, with 7 bases matching TRBD2. From germline, CDR1 is LGHNA and CDR2 YNFKEQ. The CDR3 is made up of 15 amino acids. The part of the CDR3 DNA that was read is TGCGCCAGCAGCCACGCGGGAGCGAACACCGGGGAG. Protein sequence: CASSHAGANTGE. The full CDR3 is CASSHAGANTGELFF.

This clone was observed many times. The read comes to an end 3 residues before the CDR3 does, leaving the germline J gene to fill in the end. This sequence joins TRBV18 and TRBJ2-7, with 7 positions matching TRBD1. Germline V gene data show CDR1 as KGHSH and CDR2 as LQKENI. The CDR3 sequence is 15 residues long. Unmatched junction bases numbered 8, after V lost 6 bases and J lost 0 bases. CDR3 DNA, as far as it was read: TGTGCCAGCTCTCACCGGGACAGCCCCTCCTACGAG. Protein sequence: CASSHRDSPSYE. The full CDR3 reads CASSHRDSPSYEQYF.

This clone counts as medium-sized. The CDR3 end lies 3 residues beyond the end of the read and is filled in from the germline J gene. The rearrangement joins TRBV2 to TRBJ1-1, with D perhaps matching TRBD1 (6 bases). The CDR3 has 13 residues. Germline V CDR1 and CDR2: SNHLY, FYNNEI. The V end was cut by 5 bases, the J end by 7 bases, with 14 bases between. The CDR3 is CASSMMGASEAFF. CDR3 DNA, as far as it was read: TGTGCCAGCAGTATGATGGGGGCTAGTGAA.

This clone was counted between two and nine times. With only one base between it and a far larger clone, this is likely a read error. This chain's CDR3 is CASSLGTSKDTQYF. The DNA read from the CDR3 is TGTGCCAGCAGCTTAGGCACTAGCAAAGATACG. This chain connects TRBV7-2 to TRBJ2-3; D might be TRBD2 (6 bases). The read is 3 residues too short to cover the CDR3 end, so that end is filled in from the germline J gene. CDR3 size: 14 residues. Germline CDR1 SGHTA, CDR2 FQGNSA.

This clone came up many times. The CDR3 goes on 3 residues after the read ends, and that part is filled in from the germline J gene. V is TRBV12-3 or TRBV12-4 and J is TRBJ1-5; 11 nucleotides match TRBD1. The V and J ends lost 4 bases and 6 bases, in that order; junction bases with no gene match: 5. This CDR3 has 15 amino acids. The sequenced part of the CDR3 DNA is TGTGCCAGCAGTTCGGGACAGGGGGTGAGTCAGCCC. Amino acids: CASSSGQGVSQP. The full CDR3 protein is CASSSGQGVSQPQHF.

This clone was seen a handful of times. The CDR3 end lies 3 residues beyond the end of the read and is filled in from the germline J gene. V is TRBV11-2 and J is TRBJ1-1; weak D call: TRBD1 (5 bases). V dropped 5 bases and J dropped 3 bases, with 10 bases sitting between them. CDR1 and CDR2 from the germline V gene are SGHAT and FQNNGV. The CDR3 extends over 13 amino acids. This CDR3 is CASSLREHTEAFF. The part of the CDR3 DNA that was read is TGTGCCAGCAGCCTCAGGGAGCACACTGAA.

There are a few counts of this clone. The likely explanation is a read error, given a far larger clone one base away. The CDR3 end is not reached by the read, which stops 3 residues before it; the germline J gene fills it in. V is TRBV5-1 and J is TRBJ2-7; D may be TRBD2 (6 bases). V lost 0 bases to trimming and J lost 3 bases, with 10 bases between them. Germline-derived CDR1 and CDR2 are SGHRS and YFSETQ. The CDR3 sequence is 14 residues long. The covered CDR3 bases are TGCGCCAGCAGCTTGGGCGGGGATTTCTACGAG. Translated, it gives CASSLGGDFYE. In full, the CDR3 reads CASSLGGDFYEQYF. The full variable domain, its missing parts supplied by reference TRBV5-1 and TRBJ2-7, is KAGVTQTPRYLIKTRGQQVTLSCSPISGHRSVSWYQQTPGQGLQFLFEYFSETQRNKGNFPGRFSGRQFSNSRSEMNVSTLELGDSALYLCASSLGGDFYEQYFGPGTRLTVT.

This clone was counted ten times or more. The observed sequence ends 3 residues before the CDR3 terminus, with the missing tail filled in from the germline J gene. The genes are TRBV12-3 or TRBV12-4 and TRBJ1-2; maybe TRBD1 (6 bases). This CDR3 is built from 14 residues. CDR3 region: CASSLGGGGIGYTF. The sequenced part of the CDR3 DNA is TGTGCCAGCAGTTTAGGGGGGGGCGGAATCGGC.

With regard to this clone: Sequencing ends 3 residues short of the CDR3 end; the germline J gene provides the rest. The chain uses TRBV6-2 or TRBV6-3 and TRBJ2-7; TRBD2 agrees at 8 bases. This CDR3 contains 15 residues. With V trimmed by 2 bases and J by 2 bases, 5 bases remained unmatched. Germline V lookup: CDR1 MNHEY, CDR2 SVGEGT. The part of the CDR3 DNA that was read is TGTGCCAGCAGTTACGGGGGACTAGGGACCTACGAG. This gives the protein CASSYGGLGTYE. The CDR3, in full, reads CASSYGGLGTYEQYF.

CDR3 DNA, as far as it was read: TGTGCCAGCCGCCAGGACAGGGGAAGCACAGATACG. This gives the protein CASRQDRGSTDT. The full CDR3 protein is CASRQDRGSTDTQYF. The rearrangement joins TRBV7-3 to TRBJ2-3; TRBD1 matches at 9 bases. Read data end 3 residues before the CDR3 end; the end is taken from the germline J gene. This CDR3 has 15 residues. V shed 8 bases, J shed 0 bases, and the junction held 6 bases outside the gene matches. Per the germline V gene, CDR1 is SGHTA and CDR2 is FQGTGA.

This clone was detected many times. Read sequence stops 3 residues before the CDR3 end, and the germline J gene provides the missing end. The J gene is TRBJ2-3, the V gene TRBV20-1; D tentatively reads TRBD1 or TRBD2 (5 bases each). Germline-derived CDR1 and CDR2 are DFQATT and SNEGSKA (reference sequence). The CDR3 runs 13 residues. V was shortened by 6 bases and J by 1 base, with 11 bases between the two germline ends. The CDR3 here is CSAQRGGTDTQYF. CDR3 DNA, as far as it was read: TGCAGTGCCCAACGAGGGGGCACAGATACG.

This clone has a count of ten or more. Coverage ceases 3 residues before the CDR3 finishes, and the germline J gene fills in the end. The chain uses TRBV19 and TRBJ1-1; 8 nucleotides line up with TRBD1. The CDR3 has 14 residues. Unmatched junction bases numbered 3, after V lost 2 bases and J lost 4 bases. CDR1 and CDR2 (germline): LNHDA, SQIVND (reference sequence). CDR3 DNA (partial): TGTGCCAGTAGTATAAAGGACAGGGCCACTGAA. It is translated as CASSIKDRATE. From start to end, the CDR3 is CASSIKDRATEAFF.

In its sample, this clone was seen a few times. The CDR3 bases that were read are TGTGCCAGTAGTAGACAAATTAAAGAGACC. As protein: CASSRQIKET. The whole CDR3 protein is CASSRQIKETQYF. V is TRBV19 and J is TRBJ2-5; D gene unclear. The read terminates 3 residues ahead of where the CDR3 ends, so the germline J gene completes it. This CDR3 spans 13 amino acids. V was trimmed by 4 bases and J by 3 bases, leaving 9 bases between them. Germline CDR1 and CDR2: LNHDA and SQIVND (reference sequence).

There are many counts of this clone. The part of the CDR3 DNA that was read is TGTGCCAGCAGCTGGGGACACGGCGGGGAGACC. It specifies CASSWGHGGET. In full, the CDR3 reads CASSWGHGGETQYF. The chain employs TRBV7-2 and TRBJ2-5; tentative D call: TRBD1 (6 bases). The sequenced fragment ends 3 residues before the CDR3 boundary, so the rest is inferred from the germline J gene. Trimming took 4 bases from V and 5 from J, leaving 14 bases between them. Germline CDR1 reads SGHTA; CDR2 reads FQGNSA. The CDR3 consists of 14 residues.

About this clone: The CDR3 is cut off 3 residues early in the read; its end comes from the germline J gene. The gene calls are TRBV7-3 and TRBJ2-1; 9 positions agree with TRBD2. The CDR3 has 14 residues. CDR1 is SGHTA and CDR2 is FQGTGA in the germline V gene. V lost 5 bases and J lost 7; bases outside the gene matches: 6. The sequenced CDR3 bases are TGTGCCAGCAGCCGTCGGACTAGCGTAAATGAG. Translating it yields CASSRRTSVNE. The whole CDR3 protein reads CASSRRTSVNEQFF.

This clone was seen ten or more times. The CDR3 sequence: CASRGYRGKGGELFF. The part of the CDR3 DNA that was read is TGTGCCAGCAGAGGATACAGGGGAAAGGGCGGGGAG. The chain has TRBV4-2 and TRBJ2-2; 7 nucleotides match TRBD1. The CDR3 is cut off 3 residues early in the read; its end comes from the germline J gene. V trimming: 6 bases; J trimming: 7 bases; junction bases outside the gene matches: 11. This CDR3 has 15 amino acids. In germline, CDR1 is LGHNA, CDR2 YNFKEQ.

Remarks on this clone: The CDR3 end is not reached by the read, which stops 3 residues before it; the germline J gene fills it in. The chain employs TRBV6-1 and TRBJ2-7; 9 bases match TRBD1. Germline V CDR1 and CDR2: MNHNS, SASEGT. The CDR3 spans 15 residues. After removal of 4 bases from V and 1 base from J, the junction contained 5 bases not matched to a gene. The CDR3 DNA, read in part, is TGTGCCAGCAGTGTAACCGGGACAGGGTCCTACGAG. Its translation is CASSVTGTGSYE. The CDR3 in full is CASSVTGTGSYEQYF.

This clone was seen at least ten times. The read ends 3 residues before the CDR3 terminus; that terminus is restored from the germline J gene. This chain connects TRBV5-1 to TRBJ2-5, with 9 bases matching TRBD1. J was trimmed by 5 bases and V by 4 bases; bases with no gene match: 9. The CDR3 covers 15 residues. From germline, CDR1 is SGHRS and CDR2 YFSETQ. The sequenced part of the CDR3 DNA is TGCGCCAGCAGCGCGACACAGGGGGCGCGGGAGACC. Translating gives CASSATQGARET. The full CDR3 is CASSATQGARETQYF.

This clone turned up a few times. The read halts 3 residues ahead of the CDR3 end, with the missing end drawn from the germline J gene. The chain is built from TRBV5-1 and TRBJ2-3; 7 bases fit TRBD1. The CDR3 covers 14 residues. J lost 3 bases, V lost 4 bases, and 5 bases had no gene match. Germline loops: CDR1 SGHRS, CDR2 YFSETQ. The CDR3 sequence: CASSTRGPTDTQYF. CDR3 bases read: TGCGCCAGCAGCACGAGGGGGCCGACAGATACG.

This clone is termed medium-sized. The observed sequence ends 3 residues before the CDR3 terminus, with the missing tail filled in from the germline J gene. The chain combines TRBV9 with TRBJ2-4; no reliable D call. V lost 4 bases and J 6 bases, leaving 11 bases between the germline ends. This CDR3 spans 13 amino acids. Per germline, CDR1 SGDLS and CDR2 YYNGEE. Partial CDR3 DNA: TGTGCCAGCAGCCTCCCGAGCTCAAACATT. This translates into CASSLPSSNI. The entire CDR3 reads CASSLPSSNIQYF.

This clone was counted only a few times. The read terminates 3 residues ahead of where the CDR3 ends, so the germline J gene completes it. The gene calls are TRBV7-8 and TRBJ2-3; 7 nucleotides match TRBD2. There are 16 residues in the CDR3. The germline CDR1 and CDR2 sequences are SGHVS and FQNEAQ. The junction had 12 bases not matched to a gene; V was cut back by 5 bases and J by 4 bases. The covered CDR3 bases are TGTGCCAGCAGCAGAAGCGGGGCGGGGAAGGCAGATACG. This gives the protein CASSRSGAGKADT. The CDR3 in its entirety is CASSRSGAGKADTQYF.

This clone came up a few times. The read finishes 3 residues shy of the CDR3 end, and the germline J gene is used to complete it. The V gene is TRBV7-9, the J gene TRBJ1-5; D ambiguous. Germline CDR1 reads SEHNR; CDR2 reads FQNEAQ (reference sequence). Trimming stripped 5 bases from V and 5 bases from J, with 10 bases between. The CDR3 is made up of 13 amino acids. The covered CDR3 bases are TGTGCCAGCAGCCCCGCGGGCGATCAGCCC. Protein product: CASSPAGDQP. The complete CDR3 reads CASSPAGDQPQHF.

This clone was found many times. The CDR3 end is not reached by the read, which stops 3 residues before it; the germline J gene fills it in. V and J are TRBV7-3 and TRBJ1-2; the D is unclear. The V and J ends lost 6 bases and 1 base respectively, with 9 bases between them. Germline-derived CDR1 and CDR2 are SGHTA and FQGTGA. This CDR3 is built from 13 residues. The CDR3 region is CASSYTDNYGYTF. The sequenced CDR3 bases are TGTGCCAGCAGTTATACAGATAACTATGGC.

This clone was found a few times. With the read ending 3 residues before the CDR3 end, the germline J gene is used to fill in that end. The chain joins TRBV7-2 to TRBJ1-1, with 8 bases identical to TRBD1. This CDR3 region has 15 residues. CDR1 and CDR2 from the germline V gene are SGHTA and FQGNSA. V lost 4 bases and J lost 3; bases outside the gene matches: 7. The CDR3 bases that were read are TGTGCCAGCAGCTCCCCGGACAGGGCCCACACTGAA. It encodes CASSSPDRAHTE. The CDR3, in full, reads CASSSPDRAHTEAFF.

This clone was observed many times. The read finishes 3 residues shy of the CDR3 end, and the germline J gene is used to complete it. The rearrangement joins TRBV20-1 to TRBJ2-3; D may be TRBD1 (6 bases). CDR1 is DFQATT and CDR2 is SNEGSKA in the germline V gene (reference sequence). CDR3 size: 16 residues. Trimming stripped 1 base from V and 2 bases from J, with 16 bases between. The DNA read from the CDR3 is TGCAGTGCTAGAGGCCAAAGGGGGATTTACACAGATACG. Protein: CSARGQRGIYTDT. The CDR3 as a whole reads CSARGQRGIYTDTQYF.

As regards this clone: The read terminates 3 residues before the CDR3 end, so the remaining end is supplied by the germline J gene. V is TRBV11-2 and J is TRBJ2-7; 9 positions agree with TRBD2. The CDR3 loop spans 15 amino acids. Germline values: CDR1 SGHAT, CDR2 FQNNGV. With 4 bases clipped from V and 2 bases from J, the junction kept 6 bases outside the gene matches. The CDR3 DNA, read in part, is TGTGCCAGCAGCTGGGTAGCGGGGGTAACCTACGAG. It yields the protein CASSWVAGVTYE. In full, the CDR3 reads CASSWVAGVTYEQYF.

This clone appeared many times. Read coverage stops 3 residues before the CDR3 terminus; the germline J gene supplies the remainder. This rearrangement joins TRBV10-2 to TRBJ2-5, with 9 positions matching TRBD2. V dropped 6 bases and J dropped 4; count of bases not matched to a gene: 6. The length of the CDR3 is 14 residues. The germline gives CDR1 WSHSY, CDR2 SAAADI. The CDR3 reads CASRAGAGGETQYF. The part of the CDR3 DNA that was read is TGCGCCAGCAGAGCGGGAGCGGGGGGAGAGACC.